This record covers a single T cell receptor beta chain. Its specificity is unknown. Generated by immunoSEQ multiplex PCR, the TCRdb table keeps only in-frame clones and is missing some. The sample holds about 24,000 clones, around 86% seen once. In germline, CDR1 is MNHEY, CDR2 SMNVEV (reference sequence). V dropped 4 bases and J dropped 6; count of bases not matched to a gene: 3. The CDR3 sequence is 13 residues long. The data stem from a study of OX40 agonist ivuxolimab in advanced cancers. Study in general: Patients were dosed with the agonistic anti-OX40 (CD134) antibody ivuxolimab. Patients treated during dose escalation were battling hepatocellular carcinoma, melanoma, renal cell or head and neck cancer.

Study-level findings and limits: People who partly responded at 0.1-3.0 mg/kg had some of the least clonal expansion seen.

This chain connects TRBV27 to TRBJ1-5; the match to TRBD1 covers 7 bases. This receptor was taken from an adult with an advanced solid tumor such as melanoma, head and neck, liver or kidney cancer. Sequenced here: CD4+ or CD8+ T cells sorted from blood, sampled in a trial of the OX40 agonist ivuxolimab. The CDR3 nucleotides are TGTGCCAGCAGTTACCAGGGGGGTCAGCCCCAGCATTTT. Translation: CASSYQGGQPQHF.